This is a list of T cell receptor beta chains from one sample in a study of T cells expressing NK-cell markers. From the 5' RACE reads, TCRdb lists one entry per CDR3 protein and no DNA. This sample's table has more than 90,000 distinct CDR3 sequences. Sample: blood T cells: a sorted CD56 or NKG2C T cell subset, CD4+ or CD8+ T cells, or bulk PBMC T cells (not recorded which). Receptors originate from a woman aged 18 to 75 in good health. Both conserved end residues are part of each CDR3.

CASTTGLAGLNEQFF,TRBJ2-1,TRBV28
CASSLGTSYYDEQFF,TRBJ2-1,TRBV5-1
CASSPGQGYTEAFF,TRBJ1-1,TRBV5-1
CASSPTRLGEQYF,TRBJ2-7,TRBV27
CASSISGGKAEKLFF,TRBJ1-4,TRBV9
CSAPQGGKETQYF,TRBJ2-5,TRBV20-1
CASSLVQRAEPINNEQFF,TRBJ2-1,TRBV11-1
CASSLVVGATDTQYF,TRBJ2-3,TRBV7-3
CASSYSLNGPTAQHF,TRBJ1-5,TRBV6-5
CASSVDGDTDTQYF,TRBJ2-3,TRBV9
CASSHLETQYF,TRBJ2-5,TRBV3-1
CSVEDHSYGYTF,TRBJ1-2,TRBV29-1
CSVQPVYNEQFF,TRBJ2-1,TRBV29-1
CASSGTSVPYNEQFF,TRBJ2-1,TRBV19
CASSPRRGGTFQETQYF,TRBJ2-5,TRBV12-3/TRBV12-4
CASSQEGGATYEQYF,TRBJ2-7,TRBV3-1
CASSLSGGATEAFF,TRBJ1-1,TRBV27
CASSGGYGYTF,TRBJ1-2,TRBV25-1
CSVDGTQKGEKLFF,TRBJ1-4,TRBV29-1
CASSLEGVDNSPLHF,TRBJ1-6,TRBV11-3
CASSNGASNQPQHF,TRBJ1-5,TRBV6-5
CSARSRALTYNEQFF,TRBJ2-1,TRBV20-1
CASSLWGGETQYF,TRBJ2-5,TRBV6-2/TRBV6-3
CASSHIHNEQFF,TRBJ2-1,TRBV6-2/TRBV6-3
CASSLTIGGWELFF,TRBJ2-2,TRBV27
CASKIGASKNIQYF,TRBJ2-4,TRBV7-8
CSVLTGQQETQYF,TRBJ2-5,TRBV29-1
CASSLRAGGDSTDTQYF,TRBJ2-3,TRBV12-3/TRBV12-4
CASSLPGINQPQHF,TRBJ1-5,TRBV27
CASTHRDTPFYEQYF,TRBJ2-7,TRBV7-9
CATSEAWSNQPQHF,TRBJ1-5,TRBV24-1
CASSQLQGGYAGELFF,TRBJ2-2,TRBV4-3
CASSLDSSFEQYF,TRBJ2-7,TRBV5-1
CASNRQGFYTF,TRBJ1-2,TRBV12-3/TRBV12-4
CASSEPGQGHQPQHF,TRBJ1-5,TRBV6-1
CSARGADGYTF,TRBJ1-2,TRBV20-1
CASSPQGRFSGNTIYF,TRBJ1-3,TRBV5-6
CAISDTANTEAFF,TRBJ1-1,TRBV10-3
CASSFGVGSPLHF,TRBJ1-6,TRBV5-5
CAIGGGYNEQFF,TRBJ2-1,TRBV27
CASGQGLNYNEQFF,TRBJ2-1,TRBV19
CASSSQGANEQFF,TRBJ2-1,TRBV4-1
CASSLGQGAKNTEAFF,TRBJ1-1,TRBV7-8
CSVVTSYNTGELFF,TRBJ2-2,TRBV29-1
CASSALDAGTDTQYF,TRBJ2-3,TRBV18
CASSLEVLRGSSYNEQFF,TRBJ2-1,TRBV7-8
CASAALGWTERTEAFF,TRBJ1-1,TRBV19
CSAPGDIGPPEAFF,TRBJ1-1,TRBV20-1
CASSLGWEQFF,TRBJ2-1,TRBV4-2
CASSLPDGVNTEAFF,TRBJ1-1,TRBV7-9
CSIPGGYGYTF,TRBJ1-2,TRBV29-1
CASSTGTGETYEQYF,TRBJ2-7,TRBV5-1
CASSQTGGGTLNEQFF,TRBJ2-1,TRBV7-9
CSVAGADTQYF,TRBJ2-3,TRBV29-1
CASRAGFRDRVRPLFF,TRBJ2-1,TRBV7-6
CASSQGLAGGPGTGELFF,TRBJ2-2,TRBV4-3